This TCR beta chain was identified in a study of monozygotic twins with inflammatory bowel disease. Study results and limitations: Separate T cell subtypes could not be resolved from one another.

With respect to this clonotype: The target antigen is unknown.

cDNA for each sample came from eight separate reactions. UMIs incorporating a 6-nucleotide sample barcode were appended by means of template switching. cDNA for TCRalpha and TCRbeta was amplified by nested PCRs of around 15 then 8 to 10 cycles. TCRdb reprocessed the 5' RACE reads, keeping one entry per CDR3 protein, no DNA. Its table lists approximately 340,000 distinct CDR3 sequences. The clonotype originates from a human donor with ulcerative colitis or Crohn's disease, or a healthy co-twin of an affected twin (not recorded which). The sequenced sample consisted of blood.

The CDR3 region is CASSPGLEKLFF. The chain combines TRBV12-3 or TRBV12-4 with TRBJ1-4; TCRdb selects TRBD1, and the lack of DNA leaves this call unchecked. CDR3 length equals 12 residues.